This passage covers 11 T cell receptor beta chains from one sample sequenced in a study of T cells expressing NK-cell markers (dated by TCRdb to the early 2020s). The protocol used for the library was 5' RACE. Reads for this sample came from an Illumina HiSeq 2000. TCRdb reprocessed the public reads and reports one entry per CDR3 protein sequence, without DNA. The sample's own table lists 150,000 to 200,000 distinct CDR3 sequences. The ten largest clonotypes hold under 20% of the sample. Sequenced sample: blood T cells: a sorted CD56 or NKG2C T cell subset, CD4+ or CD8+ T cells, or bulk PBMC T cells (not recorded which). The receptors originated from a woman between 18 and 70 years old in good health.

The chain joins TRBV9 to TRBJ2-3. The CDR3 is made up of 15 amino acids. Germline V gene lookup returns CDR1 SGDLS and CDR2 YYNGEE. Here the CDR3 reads CASSGLTFLTDTQYF.

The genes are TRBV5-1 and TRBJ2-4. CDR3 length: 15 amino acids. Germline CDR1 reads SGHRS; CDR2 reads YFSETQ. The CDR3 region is CASSPTTLAKNIQYF. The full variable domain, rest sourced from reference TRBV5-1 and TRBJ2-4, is KAGVTQTPRYLIKTRGQQVTLSCSPISGHRSVSWYQQTPGQGLQFLFEYFSETQRNKGNFPGRFSGRQFSNSRSEMNVSTLELGDSALYLCASSPTTLAKNIQYFGAGTRLSVL.

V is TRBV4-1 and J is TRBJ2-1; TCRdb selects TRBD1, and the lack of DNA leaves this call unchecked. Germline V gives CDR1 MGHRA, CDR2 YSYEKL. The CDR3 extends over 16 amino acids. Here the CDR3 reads CASSQGVGQGTNEQFF.

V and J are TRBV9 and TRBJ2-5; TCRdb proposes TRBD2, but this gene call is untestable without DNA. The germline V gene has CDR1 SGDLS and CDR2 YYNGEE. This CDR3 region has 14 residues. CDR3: CASSEGPLVETQYF.

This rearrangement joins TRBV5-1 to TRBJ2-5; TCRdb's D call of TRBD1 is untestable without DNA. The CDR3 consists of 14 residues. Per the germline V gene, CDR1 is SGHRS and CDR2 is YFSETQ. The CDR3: CASSFPGPSETQYF.

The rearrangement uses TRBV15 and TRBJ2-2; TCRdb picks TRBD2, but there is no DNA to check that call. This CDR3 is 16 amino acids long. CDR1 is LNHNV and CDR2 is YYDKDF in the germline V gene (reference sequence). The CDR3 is CATSREPSGNTGELFF.

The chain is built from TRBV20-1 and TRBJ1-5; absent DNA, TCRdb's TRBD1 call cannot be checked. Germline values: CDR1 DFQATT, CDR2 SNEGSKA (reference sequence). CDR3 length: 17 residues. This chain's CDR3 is CSAAAFEQGSWGQPQHF.

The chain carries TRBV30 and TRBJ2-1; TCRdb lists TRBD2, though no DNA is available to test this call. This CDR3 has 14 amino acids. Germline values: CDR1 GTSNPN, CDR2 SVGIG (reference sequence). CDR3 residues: CAWSVTGVNNEQFF.

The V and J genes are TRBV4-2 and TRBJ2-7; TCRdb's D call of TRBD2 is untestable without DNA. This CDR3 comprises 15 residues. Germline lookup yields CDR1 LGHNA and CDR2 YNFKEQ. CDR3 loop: CASSQSLAGDYEQYF.

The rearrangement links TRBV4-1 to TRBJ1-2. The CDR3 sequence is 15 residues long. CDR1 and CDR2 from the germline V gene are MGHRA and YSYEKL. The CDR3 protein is CASSQEWNSNYGYTF.

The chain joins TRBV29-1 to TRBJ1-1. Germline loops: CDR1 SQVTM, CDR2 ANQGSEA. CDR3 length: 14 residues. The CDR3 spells CSVVGRQVNTEAFF.